This T cell receptor (beta chain) was captured by sequencing in a study of T cell repertoires in cytomegalovirus infection. The CDR3 consists of 16 residues. CDR1 and CDR2 from the germline V gene are DFQATT and SNEGSKA (reference sequence). Trimming shortened V by 5 bases and J by 4 bases, and 21 bases separated the two germline ends. Findings of the study overall: Public TCR beta family frequency separated CMV-and-HLA carriers, including in an independent cohort.

In its sample, this clonotype was seen once. The antigen remains unidentified. Each CDR3 protein gets one entry after TCRdb re-called the reads with MiXCR. The sample has hundreds of thousands of distinct CDR3 sequences, roughly 26% seen once. The source of this sequence is a human donor in good health (CMV status not recorded). Some clones in this sample may be carry-over from other donors' samples. The sample taken for sequencing was CD8+ T cells from PBMCs. The rearrangement uses TRBV20-1 and TRBJ2-1; a possible D gene is TRBD2 (7 bases). Here the CDR3 reads CSAVKSTGGPYNEQFF. DNA for the CDR3: TGCAGTGCTGTGAAGAGCACCGGGGGGCCTTACAATGAGCAGTTCTTC.